A selection of T cell receptor beta chains follows, all from one sample in a study of blood T cell repertoires in COVID-19. Profiling relied on immunoSEQ multiplex PCR, and the TCRdb table lists in-frame clones only, not all of them. The sample lists some 180,000 clones, approximately 78% occurring once. Specimen: peripheral blood. The origin of the receptors is a woman at least 80 years old with active or convalescent COVID-19. Both conserved end residues are part of each CDR3. The D gene is left open where the match is weak. Expanded clones get a size class; other rows say once, few or many, or leave the size out.

>NA|TRBD1|TRBJ2-2|TRBV6-4
TGTGCCAGCAGTGAGAGGGGGCAGCACGGGGAGCTGTTTTTT
CASSERGQHGELFF
>NA|TRBD2|TRBJ2-7|TRBV7-9
TGTGCCAGCAGACCGGGGACTAGCGGGTTCCACTACGAGCAGTACTTC
CASRPGTSGFHYEQYF
>NA|NA|TRBJ1-2|TRBV28
TGTGCCAGCAGTTTTATAAACTATGGCTACACCTTC
CASSFINYGYTF
>NA|NA|TRBJ1-1|TRBV5-4
TGTGCCAGCAGCTTGTGGCAGGGGTCAATTGGTGAAGCTTTCTTT
CASSLWQGSIGEAFF
>NA|TRBD1|TRBJ2-7|TRBV19
TGTGCCAGTAGTCCGACAGGGGCCAGCTCCTACGAGCAGTACTTC
CASSPTGASSYEQYF
>NA|NA|TRBJ2-1|TRBV28
TGTGCCAGCAGTCCGGGACATAATCGGTACAATGAGCAGTTCTTC
CASSPGHNRYNEQFF
>many|TRBD2|TRBJ2-7|TRBV2
TGTGCCAGCAGTTATACGCTAGCGGGGAACGAGCAGTACTTC
CASSYTLAGNEQYF
>NA|NA|TRBJ1-4|TRBV20-1
TGCAGTGTCACAGATAATGAAAAACTGTTTTTT
CSVTDNEKLFF
>NA|NA|TRBJ1-5|TRBV28
TGTGCCAGCAGTCCGGGAGCGGCGGCCCAGCATTTT
CASSPGAAAQHF
>NA|NA|TRBJ1-2|TRBV21-1
TGTGCCAGCAGCATCGGACAGGTAAACTATGGCTACACCTTC
CASSIGQVNYGYTF
>NA|NA|TRBJ2-1|TRBV21-1
TGTGCCAGCAGCAACGGAGACTCCCCCAATGAGCAGTTCTTC
CASSNGDSPNEQFF
>NA|NA|TRBJ1-3|TRBV28
TGTGCCAGCAGTGAGCAGGGAACCCTCTCTGGAAACACCATATATTTT
CASSEQGTLSGNTIYF
>NA|TRBD1|TRBJ2-1|TRBV10-1
TGCGCCAGCAGTGATGGGTCGGGACAGGGTCCCTACAATGAGCAGTTCTTC
CASSDGSGQGPYNEQFF
>NA|TRBD1|TRBJ2-7|TRBV25-1
TGTGCCAGCAGCGACAGGGTATTGTCCTACGAGCAGTACTTC
CASSDRVLSYEQYF
>NA|TRBD2|TRBJ2-1|TRBV7-2
TGTGCCAGCAGCTTAGCGGGGGGGATTAAAAATGAGCAGTTCTTC
CASSLAGGIKNEQFF
>NA|NA|TRBJ1-4|TRBV5-6
TGTGCCAGCAGCTCAGGAGGGGATACTAATGAAAAACTGTTTTTT
CASSSGGDTNEKLFF
>NA|TRBD1|TRBJ2-5|TRBV7-2
TGTGCCAGCAGCCAGACAGGGTTAGGGACCCAGTACTTC
CASSQTGLGTQYF
>NA|NA|TRBJ1-2|TRBV19
TGTGCCAGTAGTATCCGGTCAGGGACTTTAACCTATGGCTACACCTTC
CASSIRSGTLTYGYTF
>NA|TRBD1|TRBJ1-1|TRBV11-2
TGTGCCAGCAGCTTGCAGACAGGGGGGACTGAAGCTTTCTTT
CASSLQTGGTEAFF
>NA|TRBD1|TRBJ1-2|TRBV19
TGTGCCAGTAGTGCCGACAGGGGGCGGCTCTATGGCTACACCTTC
CASSADRGRLYGYTF
>NA|TRBD2|TRBJ2-7|TRBV7-2
TGTGCCAGCAGCTTGGGAGCGGGGCGACTTTACGAGCAGTACTTC
CASSLGAGRLYEQYF
>NA|NA|TRBJ1-5|TRBV12-3/TRBV12-4
TGTGCCAGCGCCCGTGGGGGGGGCAGGCCCCAGCATTTT
CASARGGGRPQHF
>NA|NA|TRBJ1-5|TRBV10-3
TGTGCCAGCCGTGTAGGACTGGAAACAAATCAGCCCCAGCATTTT
CASRVGLETNQPQHF
>NA|NA|TRBJ2-2|TRBV5-1
TGCGCCAGCAGCTTGAGAGCGGACACCGGGGAGCTGTTTTTT
CASSLRADTGELFF
>NA|NA|TRBJ2-5|TRBV2
TGTGCCAGCAGTGTTGCGGGCAGGAAAGAGACCCAGTACTTC
CASSVAGRKETQYF
>once|TRBD1|TRBJ1-2|TRBV28
TGTGCCAGCAGTCCGACAGGGGTCCGGGGCTACACCTTC
CASSPTGVRGYTF
>few|TRBD1|TRBJ2-7|TRBV11-2
TGTGCCAGCAGCTTCCCACGGACAGGGCCCTCCTACGAGCAGTACTTC
CASSFPRTGPSYEQYF
>NA|TRBD2|TRBJ2-5|TRBV10-2
TGCGCCAGCAGTGAGCCCGCGGGGGGGCGGGAGACCCAGTACTTC
CASSEPAGGRETQYF
>NA|TRBD2|TRBJ2-7|TRBV27
TGTGCCAGCAGTTCTATAGCGGGCTACGAGCAGTACTTC
CASSSIAGYEQYF
>once|NA|TRBJ1-3|TRBV18
TGTGCCAGCTCAGAGGGCTTCGGCTCTGGAAACACCATATATTTT
CASSEGFGSGNTIYF
>NA|NA|TRBJ1-5|TRBV7-2
TGTGCCAGCAGCTCCCGGACCTCCCCGGGGGGACAGCCCCAGCATTTT
CASSSRTSPGGQPQHF
>many|NA|TRBJ1-5|TRBV18
TGTGCCAGCTCACAGAGTAGCAATCAGCCCCAGCATTTT
CASSQSSNQPQHF
>few|NA|TRBJ2-3|TRBV5-1
TGCGCCAGCAGCCCGGTGGACAGCAGCACAGATACGCAGTATTTT
CASSPVDSSTDTQYF
>NA|NA|TRBJ1-4|TRBV5-1
TGCGCCAGCAGCTTGGGGCCATCAAGTGAAAAACTGTTTTTT
CASSLGPSSEKLFF
>NA|NA|TRBJ1-2|TRBV7-9
TGTGCCAGCAGCTCCGGGACTCCGATTAACTATGGCTACACCTTC
CASSSGTPINYGYTF
>NA|NA|TRBJ2-2|TRBV5-6
TGTGCCAGCAGCTTTGTCGGGGGCGGGGAGCTGTTTTTT
CASSFVGGGELFF